The clone carrying this T cell receptor beta chain turned up a few times. CDR1 and CDR2 from the germline V gene are LNHDA and SQIVND (reference sequence). CDR3 length: 16 residues. The V segment lost 6 bases and the J segment 2 bases; nucleotides outside the gene matches: 8. This record comes from a study of T cell changes during pregnancy in multiple sclerosis. Profiling relied on immunoSEQ multiplex PCR, and the TCRdb table lists in-frame clones only, not all of them. The table lists around 66,000 clones, around 91% of them singletons. The V gene is TRBV19, the J gene TRBJ1-3, with 9 bases that match TRBD1. This specimen was peripheral blood, taken after pregnancy. This TCR derives from a female donor in good health, enrolled as a control in a pregnancy study. The CDR3 loop reads CASRPQYRGPGNTIYF. CDR3 bases: TGTGCCAGTAGGCCACAATACAGGGGGCCTGGAAACACCATATATTTT.